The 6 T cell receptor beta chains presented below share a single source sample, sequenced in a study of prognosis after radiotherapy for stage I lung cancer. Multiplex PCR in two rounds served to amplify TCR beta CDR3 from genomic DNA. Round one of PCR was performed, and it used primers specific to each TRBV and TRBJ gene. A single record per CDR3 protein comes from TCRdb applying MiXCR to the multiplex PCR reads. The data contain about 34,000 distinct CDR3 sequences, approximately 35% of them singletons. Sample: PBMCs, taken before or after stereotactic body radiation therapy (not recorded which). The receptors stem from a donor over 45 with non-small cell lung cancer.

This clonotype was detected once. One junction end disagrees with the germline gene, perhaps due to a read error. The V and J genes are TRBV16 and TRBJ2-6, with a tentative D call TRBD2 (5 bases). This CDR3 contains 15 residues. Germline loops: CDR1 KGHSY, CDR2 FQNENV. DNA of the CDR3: TGTGTCAGCAGCCATGCGGGCTCTGGGGCCAACGTCCTGACTTTC. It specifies CVSSHAGSGANVLTF.

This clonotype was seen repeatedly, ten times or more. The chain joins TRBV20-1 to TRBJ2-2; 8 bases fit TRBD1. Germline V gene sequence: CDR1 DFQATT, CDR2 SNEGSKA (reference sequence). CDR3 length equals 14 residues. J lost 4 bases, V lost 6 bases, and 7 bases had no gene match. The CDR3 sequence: CSAQGARGTGELFF. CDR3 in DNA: TGCAGTGCCCAGGGGGCGCGGGGCACCGGGGAGCTGTTTTTT.

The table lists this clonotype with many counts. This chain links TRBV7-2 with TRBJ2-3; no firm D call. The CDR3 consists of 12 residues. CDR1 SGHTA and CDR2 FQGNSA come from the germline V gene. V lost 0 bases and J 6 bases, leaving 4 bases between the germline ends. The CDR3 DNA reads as TGTGCCAGCAGCTTAGCACCCGATACGCAGTATTTT. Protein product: CASSLAPDTQYF.

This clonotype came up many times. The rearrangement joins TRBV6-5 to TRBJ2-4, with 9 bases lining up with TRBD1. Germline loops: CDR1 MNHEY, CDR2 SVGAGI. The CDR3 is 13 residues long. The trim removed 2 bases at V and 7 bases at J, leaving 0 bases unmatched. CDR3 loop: CASSYGTGNIQYF. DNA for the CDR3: TGTGCCAGCAGTTACGGGACAGGGAACATTCAGTACTTC.

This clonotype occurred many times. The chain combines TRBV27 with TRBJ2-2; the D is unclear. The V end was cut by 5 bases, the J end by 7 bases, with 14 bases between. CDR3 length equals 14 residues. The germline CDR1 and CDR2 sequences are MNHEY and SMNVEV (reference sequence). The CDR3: CASSQTVTGGELFF. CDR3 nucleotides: TGTGCCAGCAGTCAGACGGTAACGGGCGGGGAGCTGTTTTTT.

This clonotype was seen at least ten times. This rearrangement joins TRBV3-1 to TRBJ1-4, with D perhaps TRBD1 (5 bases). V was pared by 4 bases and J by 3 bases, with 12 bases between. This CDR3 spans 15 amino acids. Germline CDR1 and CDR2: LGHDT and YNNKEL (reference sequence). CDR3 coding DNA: TGTGCCAGCAGCCCTTCAGGGTCAGCTAATGAAAAACTGTTTTTT. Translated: CASSPSGSANEKLFF.